A selection of T cell receptor beta chains follows, all from one sample in a study of blood T cell repertoires in COVID-19. The table came from immunoSEQ multiplex PCR; TCRdb's copy has only in-frame clones and leaves some out. The sample holds 290,000 or so clones, roughly 92% seen once. The sample taken for sequencing was peripheral blood. These receptors were taken from a woman aged 25 to 45 with COVID-19, enrolled during active disease. The CDR3 runs from the conserved cysteine through the conserved F or W.

v_call: TRBV5-1
cdr3_aa: CASSLPTGGNEKLFF

v_call: TRBV19
cdr3_aa: CATKQGADTQYF

v_call: TRBV28
cdr3_aa: CASSLDRGRVYGYTF

v_call: TRBV27
cdr3_aa: CASSLLAPTDTQYF

v_call: TRBV25-1
cdr3_aa: CATNRGQETQYF

v_call: TRBV5-1
cdr3_aa: CASSSQTGTANYEQYF

v_call: TRBV20-1
cdr3_aa: CSASVPGTRNYGYTF

v_call: TRBV30
cdr3_aa: CAWSVGGRAFF

v_call: TRBV6-6
cdr3_aa: CASNLADFGTDTQYF

v_call: TRBV7-9
cdr3_aa: CASSPKTVDYGYTF

v_call: TRBV25-1
cdr3_aa: CASSEASGNPSTDTQYF

v_call: TRBV2
cdr3_aa: CASSEGGIGYEQYF

v_call: TRBV6-6
cdr3_aa: CASSYRQGQTYEQYF

v_call: TRBV27
cdr3_aa: CASSFQGRPLHF

v_call: TRBV27
cdr3_aa: CASSPYTGRGGAETQYF

v_call: TRBV2
cdr3_aa: CASSEPFTDTQYF

v_call: TRBV7-2
cdr3_aa: CASSLEDSYEQYF

v_call: TRBV7-3
cdr3_aa: CASSLMRSGELFF

v_call: TRBV10-1
cdr3_aa: CASSREGRPDTQYF

v_call: TRBV5-1
cdr3_aa: CASRTDANTEAFF

v_call: TRBV10-3
cdr3_aa: CAIRIAGGIYNEQFF

v_call: TRBV28
cdr3_aa: CASSKDRAVDEQYF

v_call: TRBV11-2
cdr3_aa: CASSFAAQGGEQYF

v_call: TRBV28
cdr3_aa: CASSVSIYEQYF

v_call: TRBV11-2
cdr3_aa: CASSPTAIYTEAFF

v_call: TRBV7-3
cdr3_aa: CASSPGLSDNEQFF

v_call: TRBV9
cdr3_aa: CASSAGGLHGAYNSPLHF

v_call: TRBV11-2
cdr3_aa: CASSFTGRDEQFF

v_call: TRBV2
cdr3_aa: CASSERAANSPLHF

v_call: TRBV29-1
cdr3_aa: CSAKQGYTEAFF

v_call: TRBV12-3/TRBV12-4
cdr3_aa: CASSLDGNEAFF

v_call: TRBV18
cdr3_aa: CASSLGAGGDSPLHF

v_call: TRBV30
cdr3_aa: CAWSVLDRVYEQYF

v_call: TRBV18
cdr3_aa: CASSPTGQGNTEAFF

v_call: TRBV19
cdr3_aa: CASRQSPEKLFF

v_call: TRBV19
cdr3_aa: CASSTASYNEQFF

v_call: TRBV5-4
cdr3_aa: CASSLGDRNTEAFF

v_call: TRBV4-1
cdr3_aa: CASSHRVNTYEQYF

v_call: TRBV20-1
cdr3_aa: CSVGGTYEQYF

v_call: TRBV5-6
cdr3_aa: CASSSRGQSLGETQYF

v_call: TRBV3-1/TRBV3-2
cdr3_aa: CASSQGQQVRETQYF

v_call: TRBV12-3/TRBV12-4
cdr3_aa: CASSLQVDQPQHF

v_call: TRBV28
cdr3_aa: CASSLSLPNQPQHF

v_call: TRBV5-1
cdr3_aa: CASSVGGVYEQYF

v_call: TRBV6-6
cdr3_aa: CASSKDTKAQYF

v_call: TRBV25-1
cdr3_aa: CASSPSGRKWDTQYF

v_call: TRBV20-1
cdr3_aa: CSARRGNIQYF